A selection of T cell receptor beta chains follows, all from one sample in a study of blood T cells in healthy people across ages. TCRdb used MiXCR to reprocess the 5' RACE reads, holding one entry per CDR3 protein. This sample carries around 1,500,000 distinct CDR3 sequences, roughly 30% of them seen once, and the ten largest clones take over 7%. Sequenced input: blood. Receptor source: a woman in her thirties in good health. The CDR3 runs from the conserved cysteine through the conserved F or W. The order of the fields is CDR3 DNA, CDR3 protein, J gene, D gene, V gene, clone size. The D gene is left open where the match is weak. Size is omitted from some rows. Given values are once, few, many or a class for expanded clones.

DNA: TGTGCCAGCAGTTACCCCTTGACAGCCGGCTACACCTTC
CDR3: CASSYPLTAGYTF
J: TRBJ1-2
D: .
V: TRBV6-2/TRBV6-3
size: many

DNA: TGTGCCAGTAGTATCTACTCTGGGAGTCGGGGCTACACCTTC
CDR3: CASSIYSGSRGYTF
J: TRBJ1-2
D: .
V: TRBV19
size: .

DNA: TGTGCCAGCAGCCTCAATCTAGCGGAGCCCTACAATGAGCAGTTCTTC
CDR3: CASSLNLAEPYNEQFF
J: TRBJ2-1
D: TRBD2
V: TRBV7-2
size: few

DNA: TGTGCCAGCAGACCACCGGGACGGACTACCGGGGAGCTGTTTTTT
CDR3: CASRPPGRTTGELFF
J: TRBJ2-2
D: .
V: TRBV6-5
size: .

DNA: TGCAGCGTTGGCGGGGGGAGGAATGAAAAACTGTTTTTT
CDR3: CSVGGGRNEKLFF
J: TRBJ1-4
D: .
V: TRBV29-1
size: .

DNA: TGTGCCAGCAGCTTAGTGACGTCCAGTACTGGGGCCAACGTCCTGACTTTC
CDR3: CASSLVTSSTGANVLTF
J: TRBJ2-6
D: .
V: TRBV7-9
size: .

DNA: TGTGCCATCAGCCGGGGAGGGGGTAGTCATCCCCAGCATTTT
CDR3: CAISRGGGSHPQHF
J: TRBJ1-5
D: .
V: TRBV10-3
size: .

DNA: TGTGCCAGCAGAACCGGGACTCACAACTATGGCTACACCTTC
CDR3: CASRTGTHNYGYTF
J: TRBJ1-2
D: .
V: TRBV6-2/TRBV6-3
size: few

DNA: TGTGCCAGCAGTTATCCCTTAGCGGGCTCCTACAATGAGCAGTTCTTC
CDR3: CASSYPLAGSYNEQFF
J: TRBJ2-1
D: TRBD2
V: TRBV6-2/TRBV6-3
size: few

DNA: TGTGCCTGCAGTGAGACTGACCGGGGCCCAAGCCAAGAGACCCAGTACTTC
CDR3: CACSETDRGPSQETQYF
J: TRBJ2-5
D: .
V: TRBV25-1
size: .

DNA: TGTGCCACCAGTGATTCGAGCAGGACTCGCTATGGCTACACCTTC
CDR3: CATSDSSRTRYGYTF
J: TRBJ1-2
D: .
V: TRBV24-1
size: .

DNA: TGTGCCAGCAGTCCGCTGCGACCGGCAAGCGAGCAGTACTTC
CDR3: CASSPLRPASEQYF
J: TRBJ2-7
D: .
V: TRBV28
size: few

DNA: TGTGCCAGCAGCTTGGCAACGACAGGAGCTAACTATGGCTACACCTTC
CDR3: CASSLATTGANYGYTF
J: TRBJ1-2
D: .
V: TRBV5-5
size: few

DNA: TGTGCCACCAGCAGAGATTTGCCCGAGCAGTACTTC
CDR3: CATSRDLPEQYF
J: TRBJ2-7
D: .
V: TRBV15
size: .

DNA: TGTGCCAGCACTCGACCCCCGACAGGGTTATACTCTGGGGCCAACGTCCTGACTTTC
CDR3: CASTRPPTGLYSGANVLTF
J: TRBJ2-6
D: TRBD1
V: TRBV6-1
size: .

DNA: TGCGCCAGCAGCGGGGCGGGACGCACATCTAGCACAGATACGCAGTATTTT
CDR3: CASSGAGRTSSTDTQYF
J: TRBJ2-3
D: .
V: TRBV5-1
size: few

DNA: TGTGCCAGCAGGAGGGAGAATAACTATGGCTACACCTTC
CDR3: CASRRENNYGYTF
J: TRBJ1-2
D: .
V: TRBV27
size: .

DNA: TGTGCCAGCAGCCCGGCTAGCGGGGGCTCCTACGAGCAGTACTTC
CDR3: CASSPASGGSYEQYF
J: TRBJ2-7
D: TRBD2
V: TRBV7-2
size: few

DNA: TGCGGTGCTGATAACCCGGACAGGTTGGATGGCTACACCTTC
CDR3: CGADNPDRLDGYTF
J: TRBJ1-2
D: TRBD1
V: TRBV20-1
size: .

DNA: TGCAGCGCCCGACCCACTAGCGGGGGTGCCAATGAGCAGTTCTTC
CDR3: CSARPTSGGANEQFF
J: TRBJ2-1
D: TRBD2
V: TRBV29-1
size: many

DNA: TGTGCCAGTGGTCCACCTAACTATGGCTACACCTTC
CDR3: CASGPPNYGYTF
J: TRBJ1-2
D: .
V: TRBV19
size: many

DNA: TGCGCCAGCAGTGACCTGGCGGCCCCAGATACGCAGTATTTT
CDR3: CASSDLAAPDTQYF
J: TRBJ2-3
D: .
V: TRBV10-2
size: few

DNA: TGCGCCAGCAGCTTGGAAGGCGGGGGTTGGACAGAATACGAGCAGTACTTC
CDR3: CASSLEGGGWTEYEQYF
J: TRBJ2-7
D: .
V: TRBV5-1
size: .